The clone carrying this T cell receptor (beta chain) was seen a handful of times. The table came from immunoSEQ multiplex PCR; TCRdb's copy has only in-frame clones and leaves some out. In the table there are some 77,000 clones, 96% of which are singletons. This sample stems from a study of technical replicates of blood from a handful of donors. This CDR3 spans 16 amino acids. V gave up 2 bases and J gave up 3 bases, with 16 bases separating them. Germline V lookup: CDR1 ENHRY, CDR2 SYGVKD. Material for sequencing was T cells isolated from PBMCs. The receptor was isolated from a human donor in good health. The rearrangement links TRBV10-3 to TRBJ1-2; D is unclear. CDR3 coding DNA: TGTGCCATCAGTGAGCCTGGACTAAGGGAGGACTATGGCTACACCTTC. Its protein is CAISEPGLREDYGYTF.